Sequencing of this T cell receptor beta chain was carried out in a study of cytomegalovirus exposure and HLA in healthy donors. Study-wide context: Some 85 million unique TCRs, all from HLA-typed donors, were included in an early release of the data.

Findings and limits, study-wide: A few V segments could not be told apart, such as TRBV6-2 and TRBV6-3, and were left out. Some TCR beta chains (approximately 180 of them) were listed as cytomegalovirus-associated.

The primer mix had 60 Vbeta and 13 Jbeta primers. Assay: immunoSEQ multiplex PCR; the TCRdb copy retains only in-frame clones and omits some. Its table records 100,000 to 150,000 clones. V lost 5 bases to trimming and J lost 4 bases; unmatched junction nucleotides: 13. Germline CDR1 reads PRHDT; CDR2 reads FYEKMQ (reference sequence). CDR3 length: 16 residues. A note on this clone: No antigen is known for it.

This clonotype was sampled from a woman aged 40-49 years in good health and CMV-seronegative. The sample consisted of PBMCs. The chain employs TRBV13 and TRBJ1-1, with 7 bases that match TRBD1. The CDR3 DNA sequence: TGTGCCAGCAGCCTCTCCCGACAGGGAATCTTCACTGAAGCTTTCTTT. This encodes CASSLSRQGIFTEAFF.